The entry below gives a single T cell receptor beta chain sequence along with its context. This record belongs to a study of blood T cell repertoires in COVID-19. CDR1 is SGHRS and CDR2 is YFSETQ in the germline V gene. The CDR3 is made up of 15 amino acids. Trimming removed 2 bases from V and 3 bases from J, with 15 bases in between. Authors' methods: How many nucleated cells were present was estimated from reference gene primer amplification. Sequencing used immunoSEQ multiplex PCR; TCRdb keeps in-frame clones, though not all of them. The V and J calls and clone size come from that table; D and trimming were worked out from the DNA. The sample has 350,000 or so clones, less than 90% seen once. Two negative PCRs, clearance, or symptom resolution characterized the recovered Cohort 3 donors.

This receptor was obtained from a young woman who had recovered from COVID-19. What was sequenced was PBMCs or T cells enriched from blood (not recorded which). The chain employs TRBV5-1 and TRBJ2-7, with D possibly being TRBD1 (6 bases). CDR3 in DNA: TGCGCCAGCAGCTTCGCAGGGGCGAGTGGCTACGAGCAGTACTTC. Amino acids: CASSFAGASGYEQYF.